This TCR beta chain was observed in a study of T-cell reconstitution after alpha-beta-depleted transplantation in children. This clonotype was recorded at least ten times. As it was prepared, the TCRbeta library received unique molecular identifiers. MiXCR was run by TCRdb on the PCR reads, yielding one entry per CDR3 protein. The sample holds more than 60,000 distinct CDR3 sequences, around 7.9% seen once. Sequencing was performed on PBMCs from the stem cell graft donor, taken from the stem cell graft. This TCR was recovered from a human donor who donated a stem cell graft to a child with acute lymphoblastic leukemia.

CDR3 bases: TGTGCCAGCAGGCCTAGACTAGCGGGCCTCGTCGGTCCCTACAATGAGCAGTTCTTC. It yields the protein CASRPRLAGLVGPYNEQFF. This chain uses TRBV6-2 or TRBV6-3 with TRBJ2-1; TRBD2 matches 10 bases. CDR1 is MNHEY, CDR2 SVGEGT, per germline. The CDR3 has 19 residues. The V segment lost 6 bases and the J segment 2 bases; nucleotides outside the gene matches: 16.